The entry below describes one TCR beta chain. CDR3 length: 15 amino acids. Germline loops: CDR1 SEHNR, CDR2 FQNEAQ (reference sequence). Trimming pared 0 bases from V and 2 bases from J, leaving 11 bases between. Enrolled during active infection, Seattle patients were then followed longitudinally. Profiled with immunoSEQ multiplex PCR; TCRdb holds only in-frame clones, not every one. Altogether under 200,000 clones are present, around nine tenths being singletons, with the ten largest covering approximately 10%. These data come from a study of blood T cell repertoires in COVID-19. Overall study: Sites across the United States, Italy and Spain contributed samples from acute and convalescent COVID-19.

The genes are TRBV7-9 and TRBJ2-7; possibly TRBD2 for D (5 bases). This receptor was identified in a woman in her 70s with COVID-19, enrolled during active disease. Sequencing input: peripheral blood. As DNA, the CDR3 is TGTGCCAGCAGCTTAGCGATCTCCGGGGCCTACGAGCAGTACTTC. This sequence encodes CASSLAISGAYEQYF.